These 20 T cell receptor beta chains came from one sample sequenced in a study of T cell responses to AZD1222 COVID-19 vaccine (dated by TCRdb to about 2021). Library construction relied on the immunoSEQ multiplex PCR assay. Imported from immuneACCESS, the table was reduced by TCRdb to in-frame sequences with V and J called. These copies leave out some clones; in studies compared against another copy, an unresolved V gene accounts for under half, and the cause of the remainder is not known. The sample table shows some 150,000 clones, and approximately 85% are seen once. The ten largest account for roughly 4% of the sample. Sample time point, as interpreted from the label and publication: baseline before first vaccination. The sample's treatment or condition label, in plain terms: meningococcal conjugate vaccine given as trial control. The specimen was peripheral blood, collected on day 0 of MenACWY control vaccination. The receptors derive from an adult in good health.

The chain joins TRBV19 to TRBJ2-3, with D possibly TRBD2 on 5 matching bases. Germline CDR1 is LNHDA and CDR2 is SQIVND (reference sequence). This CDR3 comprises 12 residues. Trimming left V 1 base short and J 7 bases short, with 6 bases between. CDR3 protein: CASSIVGNTQYF. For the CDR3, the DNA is TGTGCCAGTAGTATAGTCGGGAATACGCAGTATTTT.

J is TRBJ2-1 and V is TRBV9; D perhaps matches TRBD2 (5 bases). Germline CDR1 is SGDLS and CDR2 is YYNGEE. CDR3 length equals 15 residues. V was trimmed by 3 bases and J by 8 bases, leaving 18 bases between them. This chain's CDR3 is CASSARGQRVDEQFF. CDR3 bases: TGTGCCAGCAGCGCACGGGGTCAACGGGTGGATGAGCAGTTCTTC.

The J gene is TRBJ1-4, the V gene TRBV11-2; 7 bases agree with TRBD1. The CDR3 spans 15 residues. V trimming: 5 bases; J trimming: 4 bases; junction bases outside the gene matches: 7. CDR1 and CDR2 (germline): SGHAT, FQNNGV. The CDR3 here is CASSTGQAINEKLFF. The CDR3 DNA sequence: TGTGCCAGCAGCACCGGACAGGCGATTAATGAAAAACTGTTTTTT.

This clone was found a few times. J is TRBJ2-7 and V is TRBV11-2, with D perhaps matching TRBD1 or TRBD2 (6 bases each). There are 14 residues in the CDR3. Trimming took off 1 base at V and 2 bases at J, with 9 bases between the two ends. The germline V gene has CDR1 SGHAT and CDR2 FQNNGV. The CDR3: CASSLVGGTYEQYV. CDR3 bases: TGTGCCAGCAGCTTAGTAGGGGGGACCTACGAGCAGTACGTC.

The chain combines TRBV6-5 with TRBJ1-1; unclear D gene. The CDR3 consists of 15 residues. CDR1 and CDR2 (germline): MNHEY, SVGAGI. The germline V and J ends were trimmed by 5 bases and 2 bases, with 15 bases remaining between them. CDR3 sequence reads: CASSTNGLVNTEAFF. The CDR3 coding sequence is TGTGCCAGCAGTACTAATGGACTGGTCAACACTGAAGCTTTCTTT.

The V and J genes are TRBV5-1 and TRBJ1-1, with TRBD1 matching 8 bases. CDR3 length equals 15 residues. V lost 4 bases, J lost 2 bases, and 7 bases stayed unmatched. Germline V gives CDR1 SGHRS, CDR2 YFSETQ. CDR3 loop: CASSRRDRKNTEAFF. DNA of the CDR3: TGCGCCAGCAGCCGAAGGGACAGGAAAAACACTGAAGCTTTCTTT.

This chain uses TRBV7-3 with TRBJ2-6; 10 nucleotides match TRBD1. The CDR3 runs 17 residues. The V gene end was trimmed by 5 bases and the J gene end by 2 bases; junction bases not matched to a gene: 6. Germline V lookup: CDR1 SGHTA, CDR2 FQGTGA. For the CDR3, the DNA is TGTGCCAGCAGCCCCATGGACAGGGGGGCTGGGGCCAACGTCCTGACTTTC. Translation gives CASSPMDRGAGANVLTF.

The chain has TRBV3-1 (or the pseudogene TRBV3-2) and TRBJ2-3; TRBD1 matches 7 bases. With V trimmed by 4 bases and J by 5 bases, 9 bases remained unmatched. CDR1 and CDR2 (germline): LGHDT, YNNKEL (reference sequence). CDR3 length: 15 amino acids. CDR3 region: CASSPTTGSGDTQYF. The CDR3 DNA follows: TGTGCCAGCAGCCCTACGACAGGGTCGGGAGATACGCAGTATTTT.

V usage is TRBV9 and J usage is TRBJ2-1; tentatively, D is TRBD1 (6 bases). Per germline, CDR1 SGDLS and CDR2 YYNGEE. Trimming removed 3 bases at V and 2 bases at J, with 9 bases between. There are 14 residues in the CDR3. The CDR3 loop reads CASSAGQTYNEQFF. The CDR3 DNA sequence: TGTGCCAGCAGCGCCGGACAGACCTACAATGAGCAGTTCTTC.

The CDR3 here is CASSLAGTGTGETQYF. DNA for the CDR3: TGTGCCAGCAGCTTAGCGGGTACCGGGACAGGGGAGACCCAGTACTTC. This chain links TRBV11-2 with TRBJ2-5, with 9 bases fitting TRBD1. V dropped 1 base and J dropped 5; count of bases not matched to a gene: 8. CDR3 length equals 16 residues. Germline V gene lookup returns CDR1 SGHAT and CDR2 FQNNGV.

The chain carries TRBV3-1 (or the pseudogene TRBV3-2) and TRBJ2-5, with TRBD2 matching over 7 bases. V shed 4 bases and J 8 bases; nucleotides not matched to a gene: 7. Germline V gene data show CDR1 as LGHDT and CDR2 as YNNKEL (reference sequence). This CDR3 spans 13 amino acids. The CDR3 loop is CASSRSGEATQYF. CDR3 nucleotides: TGTGCCAGCAGCCGAAGCGGGGAGGCTACCCAGTACTTC.

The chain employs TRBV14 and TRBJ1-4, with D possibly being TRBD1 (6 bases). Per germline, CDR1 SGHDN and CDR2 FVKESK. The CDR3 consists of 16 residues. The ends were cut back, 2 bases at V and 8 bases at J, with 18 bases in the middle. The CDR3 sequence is CASSQWGGASGEKLFF. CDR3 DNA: TGTGCCAGCAGCCAATGGGGGGGCGCGTCCGGAGAAAAACTGTTTTTT.

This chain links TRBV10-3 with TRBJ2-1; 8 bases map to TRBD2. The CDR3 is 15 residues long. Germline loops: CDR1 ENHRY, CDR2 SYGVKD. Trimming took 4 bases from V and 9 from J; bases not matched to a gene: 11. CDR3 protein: CAISASAGVDGEQFF. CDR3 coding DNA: TGTGCCATCAGTGCCTCAGCGGGGGTGGATGGTGAGCAGTTCTTC.

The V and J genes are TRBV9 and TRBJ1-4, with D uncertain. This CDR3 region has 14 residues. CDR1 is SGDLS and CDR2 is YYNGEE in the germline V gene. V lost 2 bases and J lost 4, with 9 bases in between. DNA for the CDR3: TGTGCCAGCAGCGTGTTTCCGGGTAATGAAAAACTGTTTTTT. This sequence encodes CASSVFPGNEKLFF.

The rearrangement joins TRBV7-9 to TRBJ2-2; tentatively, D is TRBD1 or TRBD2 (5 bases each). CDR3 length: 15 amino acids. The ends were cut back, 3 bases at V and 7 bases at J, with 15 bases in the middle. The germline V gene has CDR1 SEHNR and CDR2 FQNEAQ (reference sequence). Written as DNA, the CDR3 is TGTGCCAGCAGCTTTTCGGGGCAGGTAGTCGGGGAGCTGTTTTTT. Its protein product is CASSFSGQVVGELFF. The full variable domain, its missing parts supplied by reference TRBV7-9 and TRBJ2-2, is DTGVSQNPRHKITKRGQNVTFRCDPISEHNRLYWYRQTLGQGPEFLTYFQNEAQLEKSRLLSDRFSAERPKGSFSTLEIQRTEQGDSAMYLCASSFSGQVVGELFFGEGSRLTVL.

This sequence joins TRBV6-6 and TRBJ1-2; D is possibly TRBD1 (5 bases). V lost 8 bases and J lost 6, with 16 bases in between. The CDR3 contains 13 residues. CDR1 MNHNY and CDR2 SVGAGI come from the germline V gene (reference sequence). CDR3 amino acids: CASGELDRHGYTF. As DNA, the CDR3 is TGTGCCAGCGGAGAACTAGACAGACATGGCTACACCTTC.

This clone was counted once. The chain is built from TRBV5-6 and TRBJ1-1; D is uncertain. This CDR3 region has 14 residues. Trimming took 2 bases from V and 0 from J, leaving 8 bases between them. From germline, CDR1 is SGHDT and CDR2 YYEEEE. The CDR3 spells CASSFGGLNTEAFF. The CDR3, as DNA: TGTGCCAGCAGCTTTGGCGGACTGAACACTGAAGCTTTCTTT.

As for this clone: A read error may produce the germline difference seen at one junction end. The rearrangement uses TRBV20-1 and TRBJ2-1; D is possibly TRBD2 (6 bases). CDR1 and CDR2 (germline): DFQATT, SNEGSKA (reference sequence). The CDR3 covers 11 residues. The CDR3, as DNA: TGCAGTGCTAGTCTAGGACGTCGGGAGATCTTC. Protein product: CSASLGRREIF.

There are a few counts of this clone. CDR3 in DNA: TGTGCCAGCAGCCCCGGGAGCTACAATCAGCCCCAGCATTTT. Translated: CASSPGSYNQPQHF. The chain couples TRBV5-8 to TRBJ1-5, with D unresolved. Trimming cost V 4 bases and J 3 bases, with 11 bases left between them. The CDR3 runs 14 residues. Germline V CDR1 and CDR2: SGHTS, YDEGEE.

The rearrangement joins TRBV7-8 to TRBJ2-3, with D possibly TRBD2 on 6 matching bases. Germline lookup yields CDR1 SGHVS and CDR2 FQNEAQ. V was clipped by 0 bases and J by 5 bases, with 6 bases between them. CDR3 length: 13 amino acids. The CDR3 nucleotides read TGTGCCAGCAGCTTAGCGCGGGAAGATACGCAGTATTTT. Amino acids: CASSLAREDTQYF. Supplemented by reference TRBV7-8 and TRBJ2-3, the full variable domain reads GAGVSQSPRYKVAKRGQDVALRCDPISGHVSLFWYQQALGQGPEFLTYFQNEAQLDKSGLPSDRFFAERPEGSVSTLKIQRTQQEDSAVYLCASSLAREDTQYFGPGTRLTVL.